Reported below is one T cell receptor beta chain. Authors' processing steps: Amplification with reference gene primers provided the estimates of nucleated cell counts. Repertoires were generated with immunoSEQ multiplex PCR, while TCRdb's copy carries only in-frame clones and drops some. That table furnishes V, J and clone size, whereas the DNA furnished D and trimming. The table includes 130,000 to 150,000 clones, 85% to 90% detected once. The data are from a study of blood T cell repertoires in COVID-19. About the research overall: Donors in the United States, Italy and Spain gave samples during acute or convalescent COVID-19. PBMCs, B-cell-depleted T cells, or T cells were the source of the cDNA or gDNA that made up the material.

Germline loops: CDR1 MNHNS, CDR2 SASEGT. Trimming pared 2 bases from V and 10 bases from J, leaving 6 bases between. This CDR3 has 12 amino acids. The chain is built from TRBV6-1 and TRBJ1-6; D remains ambiguous. This receptor was identified in a man aged 45-65 years who had recovered from COVID-19. Sequenced material: peripheral blood. Here the CDR3 DNA reads TGTGCCAGCAGTGAACCGGGATCACCCCTCCACTTT. Protein product: CASSEPGSPLHF.